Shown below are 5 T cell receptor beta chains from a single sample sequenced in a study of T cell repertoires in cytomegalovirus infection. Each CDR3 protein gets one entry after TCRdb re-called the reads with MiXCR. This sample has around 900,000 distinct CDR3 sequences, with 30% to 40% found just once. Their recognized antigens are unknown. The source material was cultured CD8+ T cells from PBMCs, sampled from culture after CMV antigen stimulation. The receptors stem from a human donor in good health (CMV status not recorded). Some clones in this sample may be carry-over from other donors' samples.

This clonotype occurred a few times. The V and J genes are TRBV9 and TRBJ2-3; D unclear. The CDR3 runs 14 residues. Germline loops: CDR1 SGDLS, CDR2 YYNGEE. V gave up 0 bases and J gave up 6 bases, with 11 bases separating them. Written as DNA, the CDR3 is TGTGCCAGCAGCGTAGAAGGTCTGGAGGATACGCAGTATTTT. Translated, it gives CASSVEGLEDTQYF.

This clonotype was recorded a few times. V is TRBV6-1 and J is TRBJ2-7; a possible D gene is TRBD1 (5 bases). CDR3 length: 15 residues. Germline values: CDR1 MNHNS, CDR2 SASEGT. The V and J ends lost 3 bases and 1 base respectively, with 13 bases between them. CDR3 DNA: TGTGCCAGCAGTGAGCCAGGACAAAATTCCTACGAGCAGTACTTC. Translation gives CASSEPGQNSYEQYF.

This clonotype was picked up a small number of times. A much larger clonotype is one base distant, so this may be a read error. The CDR3 nucleotides read TGTGTCAGCAGCTTAGGGCGGAGCACAGATACGCAGTATTTT. It codes for CVSSLGRSTDTQYF. The chain is built from TRBV7-6 and TRBJ2-3; D unresolved. Germline assignment: CDR1 SGHVS and CDR2 FNYEAQ. This CDR3 spans 14 amino acids. The entire variable domain, with the rest obtained from reference TRBV7-6 and TRBJ2-3, is as follows: GAGVSQSPRYKVTKRGQDVALRCDPISGHVSLYWYRQALGQGPEFLTYFNYEAQQDKSGLPNDRFSAERPEGSISTLTIQRTEQRDSAMYRCVSSLGRSTDTQYFGPGTRLTVL.

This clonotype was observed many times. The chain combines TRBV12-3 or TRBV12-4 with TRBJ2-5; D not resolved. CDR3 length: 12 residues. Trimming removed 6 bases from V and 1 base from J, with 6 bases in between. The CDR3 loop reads CASRGSQETQYF. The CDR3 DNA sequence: TGTGCCAGCAGGGGATCCCAAGAGACCCAGTACTTC.

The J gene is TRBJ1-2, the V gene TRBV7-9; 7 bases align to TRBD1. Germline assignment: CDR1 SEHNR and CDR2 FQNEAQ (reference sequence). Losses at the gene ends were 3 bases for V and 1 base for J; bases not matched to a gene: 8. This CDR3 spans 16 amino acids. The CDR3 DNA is TGTGCCAGCAGCTTGGGTAGGGGGACAGATAACTATGGCTACACCTTC. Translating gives CASSLGRGTDNYGYTF.